This T cell receptor beta chain originates from a study of blood T cell repertoires in COVID-19 (dated by TCRdb to 2018 to 2020). General notes on the study: Collaborator samples came from the United States, Italy and Spain and covered acute and convalescent phases of COVID-19. The sample metadata nearly always contained a de-identified subject ID, COVID-19 status, age in years and sex. Deeply sampled blood TCRbeta repertoires from subjects exposed to, actively infected with, or recovered from COVID-19 were included in the dataset. The repertoires were released in a freely available public database meant as a resource for research on the immune response to SARS-CoV-2. The prospective study material was composed of cDNA or gDNA derived from T cells, B-cell-depleted T cells, or PBMCs. Where HLA class I and class II types were available, the types were taken from metadata supplied by the sample provider, not from assay-based typing. The samples were drawn from two sources: the first 160 participants of the ongoing ImmuneRACE study, and fewer than 1,500 subjects contributed by 6 global collaborators. The paper's findings and limits, for the study overall: Clinical and demographic metadata were provided uncurated, with the amount varying by source and participant.

TCRbeta CDR3 regions were amplified from genomic DNA using the immunoSEQ Assay, a bias-controlled multiplex PCR. Concerning the study's data processing: The number of nucleated cells in each sample was estimated by amplification of reference gene primers within the assay. To quantify the absolute abundance of each unique TCRbeta CDR3 rearrangement, sequence reads were collapsed and filtered. For each sample, productive Simpson clonality was calculated as the square root of Simpson's diversity index across productive rearrangements. TCRdb took this table from immuneACCESS and kept in-frame rearrangements with V and J called. Such tables lack part of the clones; where checked against another copy, unresolved V genes explain under half of the gap, and the rest is unexplained. V, J and clone size were drawn from that table, and D and trimming were deduced from the DNA. Across this sample there are some 60,000 clones, with over 85% seen only once. The ten largest account for over 0.95% of the sample.

CDR1 and CDR2 were assigned from the germline V gene as SGDLS and YYNGEE. The CDR3 measures 15 amino acids from cysteine to phenylalanine. The retained sequence is limited to the CDR3, 45 bases, with the frame set at the first base. The germline V and J ends show losses of 3 bases and 1 base respectively, and no gene match explains 2 bases of the junction. Collaborating institutions collected whole blood in K2EDTA tubes following their own protocols. For TCRbeta analysis, collaborators shipped samples in one of three forms: frozen whole blood, isolated PBMCs, or DNA extracted from either of those sample types. Concerning this clone itself: Its specific antigen is unknown. No base quality values were provided; no much bigger clone lies one nucleotide off.

Sequencing used peripheral blood. The chain links TRBV9 with TRBJ2-2, with 8 junctional bases fitting TRBD2. This TCR came from a man aged 55 to 70 with acute or convalescent COVID-19. The CDR3 amino acid sequence is: CASSDLAGNTGELFF. The bases read TGTGCCAGCAGCGATCTAGCGGGGAACACCGGGGAGCTGTTTTTT.